This TCR beta chain is drawn from a study of T cells in Graves' hyperthyroidism and ophthalmopathy (dated by TCRdb to between 2017 and 2020). For context, the study as a whole: Peripheral blood samples were taken at initial diagnosis, before any treatment was given. TCR V-J signatures able to tell the groups apart were searched for in a discovery cohort of 90 to 100 patients, of whom over 40 had Graves' ophthalmopathy and around 56 had stable Graves' hyperthyroidism. Whether ophthalmopathy could be predicted prospectively was tested in an independent validation cohort made up of roughly 19 hyperthyroidism patients plus 17 patients who later progressed to ophthalmopathy. The 100 discovery patients were randomly split 7:3 into training and test sets. In addition, the study compared T-cell repertoires in thyroid tissue and in blood from 6 or 7 Graves' hyperthyroidism patients. After sampling, hyperthyroidism patients received methimazole starting at 30 mg daily, and ophthalmopathy patients received high-dose intravenous methylprednisolone. The paper describes TCR Vbeta CDR3 sequencing of around 130 peripheral blood samples, made up of fewer than 50 ophthalmopathy patients, around 73 hyperthyroidism patients and roughly 17 progressor patients.

Graves' hyperthyroidism was defined as stable when no progression to ophthalmopathy occurred over 18 months of follow-up. Hyperthyroidism patients were newly diagnosed, with disease duration under 2 months, and aged 18 to 65 years. Patients with uncontrolled infections, other autoimmune diseases, pregnancy or lactation were excluded. Diagnoses relied on clinical symptoms, serum thyroxine and TRAb, thyroid ultrasound and orbital computed tomography. Ficoll-Paque density gradient centrifugation was used to isolate PBMCs from approximately 10 ml of fresh peripheral blood. Total RNA was extracted with Trizol reagent, and quality was checked on an Agilent 2100 Bioanalyzer. The TCR beta CDR3 regions were amplified from RNA transcripts. For the first round of RT-PCR on the TCR CDR3, the HTBI primer set was used together with the Qiagen OneStep RT-PCR kit. The libraries were constructed in a second round of multiplex PCR and then size-selected and purified. Paired-end sequencing of the libraries was performed with 100 bp reads on an Illumina HiSeq2000. Regarding the original processing steps: SOAPnuke was used to process the raw data, removing reads that contained adapters or uncalled bases, had a mean Phred below 15, or lacked an exact match to the constant primer or identifier. High-quality paired reads were merged using COPE v1.2.5, and each unique nucleotide sequence was defined as a clonotype. MiTCR v1.1 was used to align clonotypes to the IMGT TRBV, TRBD and TRBJ reference segments. The analysis was restricted to V-J combinations with a frequency above 0.0001, which together covered just over 98% of the repertoires. The TCS score was defined as F50 (clonal expansion) divided by E x V (chaos), with BLOSUM62-based TCRdist calculated between CDR3 peptides within each V-J. Welch's t-statistics and random forest reduced 514 V-J features to about 13, which were used in a naive Bayes classifier (R e1071). Clones were called with MiXCR by TCRdb after fastp trimmed the public reads at Q25, and only in-frame beta chains were retained. Records with the same CDR3 protein are collapsed into one entry carrying the most frequent genes and DNA. The V and J calls follow TCRdb's processing rather than the paper's. This sample is represented by about 360,000 distinct CDR3 sequences; about 18% of them were singletons. Clones ranked in the top ten supply around 3.6% of the sample.

The paper as a whole reports these results and caveats: In cross-validation, a model built on a 13 V-J signature told ophthalmopathy apart from stable hyperthyroidism with under 90% sensitivity and about 81% specificity, and in testing the same model reached 80%/75%. Most expanded thyroid clonotypes (frequency above 0.001) were also detected in blood, suggesting blood repertoires may reflect thyroid immune responses. In validation, the model predicted progression to ophthalmopathy a median of around six months before onset, with roughly 70% sensitivity and 72.22% specificity. No statistical method was used to set the sample size in advance, and investigators knew the group allocation.

The germline V gene (reference sequence) yields SGHKS for CDR1 and YYEKEE for CDR2. V drops 5 bases and J drops 2 bases, leaving 8 bases in between. The CDR3, cysteine through phenylalanine, is 13 amino acids long. Only CDR3 DNA is held: 39 bases, read in frame from base 1. This clonotype was seen at least ten times. The antigen this receptor binds is unknown. No qualities accompany the bases; no much larger clone lies one base away. Source material: blood. The rearrangement combines TRBV5-5 with TRBJ1-5, with the D gene call left open. This receptor was taken from a woman under 30 with Graves' hyperthyroidism. Here is the DNA: TGTGCCAGCAGTGGGGTTGGCAATCAGCCCCAGCATTTT. The resulting protein is CASSGVGNQPQHF.